Presented here are 25 T cell receptor beta chains from one specimen sequenced in a study of T-cell memory formation after mild COVID-19. TCRdb reprocessed the 5' RACE reads with MiXCR, giving one entry per CDR3 protein. The sample yields around 310,000 distinct CDR3 sequences, more than 20% seen once. Sequencing was performed on PBMCs or a T cell subset sorted from them (not recorded which). These TCRs come from a man between 18 and 35 years old who had mild COVID-19 (a few samples of this study predate the infection). Cell type and time point are not known.

CDR3 sequence: CASSLLRGEDTQYF. In DNA, the CDR3 is TGTGCCAGCAGCCTACTTAGGGGGGAAGATACGCAGTATTTT. The chain recombines TRBV3-1 with TRBJ2-3, with D possibly called TRBD1 or TRBD2 (6 bases each). V lost 4 bases and J 5 bases, leaving 13 bases between the germline ends. CDR1 is LGHDT and CDR2 is YNNKEL in the germline V gene (reference sequence). The CDR3 contains 14 residues.

This clonotype was observed a few times. The rearrangement links TRBV18 to TRBJ2-2; TRBD1 is a possible D gene (5 bases). Trimming removed 0 bases at V and 4 bases at J, with 9 bases between. Germline V gene lookup returns CDR1 KGHSH and CDR2 LQKENI. This CDR3 comprises 15 residues. For the CDR3, the DNA is TGTGCCAGCTCACCACCGAGCAGGGTCACCGGGGAGCTGTTTTTT. This translates into CASSPPSRVTGELFF.

The V gene is TRBV11-2, the J gene TRBJ2-7, with a possible D match to TRBD2 (5 bases). This CDR3 contains 15 residues. Germline V CDR1 and CDR2: SGHAT, FQNNGV. V lost 2 bases and J lost 2, with 13 bases in between. CDR3 protein: CASSLRRGYPYEQYV. For the CDR3, the DNA is TGTGCCAGCAGCTTAAGACGAGGGTATCCCTACGAGCAGTACGTC.

The genes are TRBV28 and TRBJ1-2; perhaps TRBD1 as D (5 bases). Trimming removed 4 bases at V and 3 bases at J, with 9 bases between. The germline CDR1 and CDR2 sequences are MDHEN and SYDVKM. CDR3 length: 13 residues. The CDR3 bases are TGTGCCAGCAGTTCCGACAGCTACTATGGCTACACCTTC. It yields the protein CASSSDSYYGYTF.

This clonotype has more than one count but fewer than ten. The gene calls are TRBV2 and TRBJ2-2; no clear D. V dropped 9 bases and J dropped 5 bases, with 10 bases sitting between them. The CDR3 extends over 12 amino acids. The V gene's germline CDR1 is SNHLY and CDR2 FYNNEI. The CDR3 coding sequence is TGTGCCAGTGAATCAATAACCGGGGAGCTGTTTTTT. The encoded protein is CASESITGELFF.

This sequence joins TRBV2 and TRBJ2-2; 12 bases map to TRBD2. This CDR3 is 16 amino acids long. V was clipped by 4 bases and J by 7 bases; unmatched bases: 7. The germline CDR1 and CDR2 sequences are SNHLY and FYNNEI. The CDR3 is CASSGWTSGAYGELFF. The CDR3 DNA reads TGTGCCAGCAGTGGGTGGACTAGCGGGGCTTACGGGGAGCTGTTTTTT. The full variable domain, in which reference TRBV2 and TRBJ2-2 provide the parts outside the CDR3, is EPEVTQTPSHQVTQMGQEVILRCVPISNHLYFYWYRQILGQKVEFLVSFYNNEISEKSEIFDDQFSVERPDGSNFTLKIRSTKLEDSAMYFCASSGWTSGAYGELFFGEGSRLTVL.

The sample holds a few counts of this clonotype. V usage is TRBV20-1 and J usage is TRBJ1-1; D not certain. Trimming stripped 3 bases from V and 1 base from J, with 6 bases between. The CDR3 covers 12 residues. The germline gives CDR1 DFQATT, CDR2 SNEGSKA (reference sequence). The CDR3 region has the DNA TGCAGTGCTAGGCCGGCGAACACTGAAGCTTTCTTT. Protein sequence: CSARPANTEAFF.

This clonotype was seen only a few times. The CDR3 loop reads CASSSQSMRGETQYF. In DNA form, the CDR3 reads TGCGCCAGCAGCTCCCAATCGATGAGGGGGGAGACCCAGTACTTC. The chain recombines TRBV5-1 with TRBJ2-5; possible D gene TRBD1, 6 bases. With 3 bases removed from V and 5 bases from J, the gap between germline ends came to 17 bases. This CDR3 region has 15 residues. Germline V lookup: CDR1 SGHRS, CDR2 YFSETQ.

This clonotype was counted between two and nine times. The chain is built from TRBV4-1 and TRBJ1-5; the D is unclear. Trimming shortened V by 1 base and J by 5 bases, and 9 bases separated the two germline ends. The CDR3 extends over 14 amino acids. The germline gives CDR1 MGHRA, CDR2 YSYEKL. In DNA form, the CDR3 reads TGCGCCAGCAGCCAAGTAACAGCTGATCAGCCCCAGCATTTT. Translation gives CASSQVTADQPQHF.

This clonotype was seen a few times. V gene TRBV5-1 combines with J gene TRBJ2-7; 15 bases are a match to TRBD2. Germline CDR1 is SGHRS and CDR2 is YFSETQ. The trim removed 3 bases at V and 5 bases at J, leaving 6 bases unmatched. The CDR3 is 16 amino acids. DNA for the CDR3: TGCGCCAGCAGCTCTGGACTAGCGGGGGGGATGCACGAGCAGTACTTC. Translated: CASSSGLAGGMHEQYF.

This clonotype was counted many times. The chain has TRBV24-1 and TRBJ2-3; possibly TRBD2 for D (6 bases). The CDR3 extends over 14 amino acids. Germline V lookup: CDR1 KGHDR, CDR2 SFDVKD. V lost 4 bases and J 3 bases, leaving 10 bases between the germline ends. The CDR3 loop reads CATSDPAGTDTQYF. The CDR3 coding sequence is TGTGCCACCAGTGACCCGGCGGGAACAGATACGCAGTATTTT.

The chain carries TRBV5-1 and TRBJ1-2, with TRBD1 as a possible D gene (6 bases). There are 14 residues in the CDR3. Looked up from germline, CDR1 is SGHRS and CDR2 is YFSETQ. The germline V and J ends were trimmed by 0 bases and 9 bases, with 15 bases remaining between them. The CDR3 here is CASSLADRTHRYTF. CDR3 sequence (DNA): TGCGCCAGCAGCTTGGCCGACAGGACTCACCGCTACACCTTC.

In its sample, this clonotype was seen a few times. The J gene is TRBJ2-4, the V gene TRBV29-1; perhaps TRBD2 as D (6 bases). The germline CDR1 and CDR2 sequences are SQVTM and ANQGSEA. CDR3 length: 15 amino acids. V lost 5 bases and J lost 0, with 14 bases in between. CDR3 bases: TGCAGCGTTCAAGCCCCGGGACTAGCCAAAAACATTCAGTACTTC. This sequence encodes CSVQAPGLAKNIQYF.

V is TRBV6-2 or TRBV6-3 and J is TRBJ2-7; D unresolved. This CDR3 is 16 amino acids long. Germline V gives CDR1 MNHEY, CDR2 SVGEGT. Between the trimmed V and J ends, which lost 3 bases and 6 bases, there was a span of 21 bases. The CDR3 DNA reads TGTGCCAGCAGTTATTCCCCGGCAGGATACCTTCGCGAGCAGTACGTC. Its translation is CASSYSPAGYLREQYV.

Points on this clonotype: Relative to the germline gene, one junction end is altered; a read error may explain this. V is TRBV29-1 and J is TRBJ1-5; D ambiguous. This CDR3 spans 12 amino acids. Per germline, CDR1 SQVTM and CDR2 ANQGSEA. CDR3 coding DNA: TGCAGCGTTATAGTAGGCAATCAGCCCAAGCATTTT. Residues: CSVIVGNQPKHF.

V is TRBV4-1 and J is TRBJ1-1, with D unresolved. CDR1 and CDR2 from the germline V gene are MGHRA and YSYEKL. The CDR3 covers 12 residues. V was cut by 1 base and J by 3 bases, with 3 bases left in between. The CDR3 spells CASSQADTEAFF. In DNA form, the CDR3 reads TGCGCCAGCAGCCAAGCTGACACTGAAGCTTTCTTT.

This clonotype was seen a few times. The genes are TRBV27 and TRBJ2-7; D unresolved. Deletions cut 6 bases from V and 3 bases from J, with 18 bases between. There are 15 residues in the CDR3. The germline gives CDR1 MNHEY, CDR2 SMNVEV (reference sequence). CDR3 protein: CASSPRRLGDYEQYF. CDR3 bases: TGTGCCAGCAGCCCGAGGCGGCTTGGGGACTACGAGCAGTACTTC.

This clonotype was seen once. The rearrangement uses TRBV11-3 and TRBJ2-3, with D perhaps assigned TRBD1 or TRBD2 (5 bases each). The germline gives CDR1 SGHNT, CDR2 YENEEA. The CDR3 loop spans 17 amino acids. The V end was cut by 3 bases, the J end by 2 bases, with 18 bases between. In DNA form, the CDR3 reads TGTGCCAGCAGCTTCCTCCGGGACCGACACCTCACAGATACGCAGTATTTT. This sequence encodes CASSFLRDRHLTDTQYF.

This clonotype was counted a few times. The chain carries TRBV4-3 and TRBJ2-3; a weak D match, TRBD2 (5 bases). V gave up 1 base and J gave up 5 bases, with 10 bases separating them. From germline, CDR1 is LGHNA and CDR2 YSLEER. The CDR3 consists of 14 residues. This CDR3 reads CASSQVRAGDTQYF. The CDR3 DNA reads as TGCGCCAGCAGCCAAGTTAGGGCGGGAGATACGCAGTATTTT.

This clonotype was counted only a few times. The V gene is TRBV29-1, the J gene TRBJ2-7; no definite D call. CDR3 length equals 13 residues. V was trimmed by 7 bases and J by 2 bases, leaving 15 bases between them. The V gene's germline CDR1 is SQVTM and CDR2 ANQGSEA. As DNA, the CDR3 is TGCAGCGCCCTACAAGGTGCGACCTACGAGCAGTACTTC. Its translation: CSALQGATYEQYF.

The rearrangement joins TRBV6-5 to TRBJ2-1, with D possibly TRBD1 on 5 matching bases. The germline gives CDR1 MNHEY, CDR2 SVGAGI. The V and J ends lost 4 bases and 5 bases respectively, with 15 bases between them. This CDR3 has 15 amino acids. The CDR3 DNA is TGTGCCAGCAGTTTTCAGGGATTTCAGCACAATGAGCAGTTCTTC. Translating it yields CASSFQGFQHNEQFF.

This clonotype appeared many times. V is TRBV5-6 and J is TRBJ1-1, with D tentatively TRBD1 (5 bases). The V gene lost 4 bases and the J gene lost 4 bases, with 17 bases spanning the gap. The CDR3 has 15 amino acids. The germline CDR1 and CDR2 sequences are SGHDT and YYEEEE. The CDR3 DNA reads TGTGCCAGCAGCCCTAGGTGGGGGGTCGGCACTGAAGCTTTCTTT. Its translation is CASSPRWGVGTEAFF.

In this sample, this clonotype turned up a few times. V is TRBV28 and J is TRBJ2-7, with D unclear. V was clipped by 5 bases and J by 4 bases, with 15 bases between them. CDR1 and CDR2 (germline): MDHEN, SYDVKM. The CDR3 is made up of 14 amino acids. CDR3 sequence reads: CASSPLPNGYEQYV. CDR3 DNA sequence: TGTGCCAGCAGTCCACTCCCCAATGGGTACGAGCAGTACGTC.

The chain joins TRBV27 to TRBJ2-5, with D perhaps TRBD1 (5 bases). Germline assignment: CDR1 MNHEY and CDR2 SMNVEV (reference sequence). The CDR3 covers 12 residues. The V and J ends lost 2 bases and 7 bases respectively, with 8 bases between them. CDR3 sequence reads: CASSLRGGTQYF. The CDR3 DNA reads as TGTGCCAGCAGTTTAAGGGGTGGGACCCAGTACTTC.

This clonotype was observed a handful of times. This chain's CDR3 is CASSYSQSQAEQFF. The CDR3 nucleotides are TGTGCCAGCAGTTACTCCCAGAGTCAGGCTGAGCAGTTCTTC. The rearrangement joins TRBV6-2 or TRBV6-3 to TRBJ2-1; D is uncertain. Trimming stripped 0 bases from V and 9 bases from J, with 12 bases between. The CDR3 length is 14 residues. Germline V gene sequence: CDR1 MNHEY, CDR2 SVGEGT.